The present TCR beta chain was sequenced within a study of OX40 agonist ivuxolimab in advanced cancers. Whole-study context: Three patients responded partially, comprising one with hepatocellular carcinoma and two with cutaneous melanoma.

Comments on this clone: Its matching antigen is unknown.

CDR3 length equals 14 residues. The germline gives CDR1 SGHAT, CDR2 FQNNGV. V was shortened by 5 bases and J by 5 bases, with 15 bases between the two germline ends. Blood was sampled at baseline, cycle 4 day 1, and cycle 7 day 1. Profiled with immunoSEQ multiplex PCR; TCRdb holds only in-frame clones, not every one. The sample includes around 99,000 clones, under 95% of them seen just once. Study observations and caveats: Nonresponders, in some cases, also had low normalized T-cell clonal expansion. Among the lowest levels of clonal expansion were found in partial responders at 0.1-3.0 mg/kg.

The sequences come from CD4+ or CD8+ T cells sorted from blood, collected in a trial of the OX40 agonist ivuxolimab. This clonotype was sampled from an adult with an advanced solid tumor such as melanoma, head and neck, liver or kidney cancer. The rearrangement links TRBV11-2 to TRBJ2-5; D is unclear. The CDR3 spells CASSQSGGGETQYF. CDR3 nucleotide sequence: TGTGCCAGCAGCCAATCTGGCGGTGGGGAGACCCAGTACTTC.